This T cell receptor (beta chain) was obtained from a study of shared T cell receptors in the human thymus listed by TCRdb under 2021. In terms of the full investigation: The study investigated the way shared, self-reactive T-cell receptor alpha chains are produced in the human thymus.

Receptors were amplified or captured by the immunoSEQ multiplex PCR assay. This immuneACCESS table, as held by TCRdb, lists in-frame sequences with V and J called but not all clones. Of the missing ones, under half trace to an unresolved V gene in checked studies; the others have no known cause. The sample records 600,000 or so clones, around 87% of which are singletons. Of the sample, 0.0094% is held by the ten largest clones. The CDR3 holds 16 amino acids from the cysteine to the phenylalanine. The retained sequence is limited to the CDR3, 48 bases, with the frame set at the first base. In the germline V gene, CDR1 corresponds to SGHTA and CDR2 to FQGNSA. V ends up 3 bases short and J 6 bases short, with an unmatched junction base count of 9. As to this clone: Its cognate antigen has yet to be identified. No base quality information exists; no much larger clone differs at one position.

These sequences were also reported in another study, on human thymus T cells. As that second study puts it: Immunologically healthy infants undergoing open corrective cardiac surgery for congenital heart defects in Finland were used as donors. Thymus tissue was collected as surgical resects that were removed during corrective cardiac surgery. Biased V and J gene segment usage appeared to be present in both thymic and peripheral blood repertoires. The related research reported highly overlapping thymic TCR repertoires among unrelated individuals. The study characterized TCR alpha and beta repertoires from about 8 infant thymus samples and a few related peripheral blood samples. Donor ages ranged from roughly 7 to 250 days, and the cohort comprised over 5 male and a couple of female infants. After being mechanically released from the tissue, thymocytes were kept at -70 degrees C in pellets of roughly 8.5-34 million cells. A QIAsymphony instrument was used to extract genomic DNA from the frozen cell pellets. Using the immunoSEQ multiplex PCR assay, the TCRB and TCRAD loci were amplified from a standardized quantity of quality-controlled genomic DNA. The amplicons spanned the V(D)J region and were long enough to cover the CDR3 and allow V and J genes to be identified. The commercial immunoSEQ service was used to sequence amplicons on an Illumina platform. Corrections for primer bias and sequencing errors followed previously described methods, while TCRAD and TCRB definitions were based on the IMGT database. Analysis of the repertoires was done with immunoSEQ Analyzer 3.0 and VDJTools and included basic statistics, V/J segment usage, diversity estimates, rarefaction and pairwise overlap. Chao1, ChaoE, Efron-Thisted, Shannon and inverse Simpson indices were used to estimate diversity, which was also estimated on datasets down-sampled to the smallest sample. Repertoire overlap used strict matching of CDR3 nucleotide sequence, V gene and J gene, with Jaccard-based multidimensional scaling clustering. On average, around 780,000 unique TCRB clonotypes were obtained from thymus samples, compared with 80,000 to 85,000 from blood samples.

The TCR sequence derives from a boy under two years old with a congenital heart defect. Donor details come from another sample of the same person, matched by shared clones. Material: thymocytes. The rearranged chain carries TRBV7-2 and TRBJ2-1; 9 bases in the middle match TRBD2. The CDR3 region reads CASSLELAGRGNEQFF. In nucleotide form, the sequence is TGTGCCAGCAGCTTGGAACTAGCGGGTCGGGGCAATGAGCAGTTCTTC.